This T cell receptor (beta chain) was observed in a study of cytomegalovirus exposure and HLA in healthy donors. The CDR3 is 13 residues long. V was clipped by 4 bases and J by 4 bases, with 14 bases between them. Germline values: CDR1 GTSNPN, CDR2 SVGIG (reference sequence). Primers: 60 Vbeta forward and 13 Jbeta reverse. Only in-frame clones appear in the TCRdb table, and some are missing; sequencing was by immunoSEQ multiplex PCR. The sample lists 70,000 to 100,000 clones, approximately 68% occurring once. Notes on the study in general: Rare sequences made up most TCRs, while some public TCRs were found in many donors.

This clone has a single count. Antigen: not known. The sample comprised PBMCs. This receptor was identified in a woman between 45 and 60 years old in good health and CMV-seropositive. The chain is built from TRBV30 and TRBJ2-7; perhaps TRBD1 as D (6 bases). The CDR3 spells CAWTAGARYEQYF. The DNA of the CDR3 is TGTGCCTGGACGGCAGGGGCACGGTACGAGCAGTACTTC.